This entry is about one T cell receptor beta chain. Its cognate antigen is unknown. The data were taken from a study of response to subunit inactivated influenza vaccine. TCRdb ran MiXCR on the RT-PCR reads and lists one entry per CDR3 protein. Of more than 700,000 distinct CDR3 sequences listed, around 20% were seen once; the top ten hold about 9.4%. Study conclusions and caveats: The authors offered the suggestion that each seasonal influenza vaccination recruits few new T cells.

This CDR3 has 15 amino acids. Trimming removed 4 bases from V and 7 bases from J; junction bases left unmatched: 4. Per the germline V gene, CDR1 is MGHDK and CDR2 is SYGVNS. V gene TRBV25-1 combines with J gene TRBJ2-1; 13 bases map to TRBD2. The TCR comes from a man aged 45-60 years who received an inactivated influenza vaccine. Sequenced material: PBMCs from blood, taken roughly 5 days after vaccination. The CDR3, as DNA: TGTGCCAGCAGTGTTTGGACTAGCGGGAGTAATGAGCAGTTCTTC. Translating gives CASSVWTSGSNEQFF.